The following is a T cell receptor (beta chain) sequence with its context. Its antigen is not identified. The sample comes from a study of cytomegalovirus exposure and HLA in healthy donors. Study-level results: Judged likely to be a sequencing artifact was a cluster of highly shared sequence variants. Later analysis suggested links between common viral pathogens and several top significant clusters. Immune exposure was documented only through CMV serostatus.

This PCR relied on a set of 60 Vbeta primers and 13 Jbeta primers. Data came from immunoSEQ multiplex PCR; TCRdb stores just in-frame clones and leaves some out. The top ten hold 3.7% of the sample, which has 150,000 to 200,000 clones, 70% to 80% seen once. Per germline, CDR1 MNHEY and CDR2 SMNVEV (reference sequence). V lost 5 bases and J lost 6, with 16 bases in between. The CDR3 runs 14 residues. Sample: PBMCs. The J gene is TRBJ1-1, the V gene TRBV27, with D perhaps TRBD1 (5 bases). The receptor was derived from a man under 40 in good health and CMV-seropositive. The CDR3 nucleotides read TGTGCCAGCAGTCCCATTTCAGGGTACGCTGAAGCTTTCTTT. Amino acids: CASSPISGYAEAFF.